This TCR beta chain was sequenced in a study of blood T cell repertoires in COVID-19. Whole-study context: Samples representing acute and convalescent COVID-19 were sourced from the United States, Italy and Spain.

CDR3 length: 15 amino acids. Germline assignment: CDR1 LGHNA and CDR2 YNFKEQ. The junction had 5 bases not matched to a gene; V was cut back by 0 bases and J by 3 bases. In the original processing: How many nucleated cells were present was estimated from reference gene primer amplification. The data were produced by immunoSEQ multiplex PCR, yet TCRdb's version contains in-frame clones alone and is incomplete. That table supplies the V and J calls and clone size; D and trimming were determined from the DNA. The sample has under 250,000 clones, around 80% seen once; the top ten hold around 13%. This sequence was found in a human donor in a cohort sampled during active COVID-19. V gene TRBV4-2 combines with J gene TRBJ2-7; 7 bases are a match to TRBD2. Sequencing used peripheral blood. CDR3 protein: CASSQDPWGGYEQYF. The DNA of the CDR3 is TGTGCCAGCAGCCAAGATCCGTGGGGGGGCTACGAGCAGTACTTC.